This T cell receptor (beta chain) was sequenced for a study of graft-versus-host responses after intestinal transplantation. Findings and caveats of the study: GvH clonotypes were identified within recipient marrow, with a subset emerging first in ileum or blood.

Profiling relied on immunoSEQ multiplex PCR, and the TCRdb table lists in-frame clones only, not all of them. The table lists roughly 110,000 clones, 85% to 95% of them singletons, with 1% to 1.5% in the top ten. On this clone itself: Its antigen is currently unknown.

This TCR was recovered from a human donor who was the organ donor for an intestinal transplant. Material: unstimulated CD8+ T cells sorted from spleen or lymph node cells, obtained before transplant.

This CDR3 reads CASRPSGDLYEQYF. For the CDR3, the DNA is TGTGCCAGCAGACCGAGCGGAGACCTCTACGAGCAGTACTTC. The chain combines TRBV27 with TRBJ2-7; weak D call: TRBD2 (5 bases). CDR1 is MNHEY and CDR2 is SMNVEV in the germline V gene (reference sequence). This CDR3 comprises 14 residues. V was trimmed by 6 bases and J by 3 bases, leaving 15 bases between them.